This T cell receptor beta chain was found in a study of T cell changes during pregnancy in multiple sclerosis. Assay used: immunoSEQ multiplex PCR; TCRdb lists only in-frame clones, some missing. This table has approximately 50,000 clones, approximately 92% appearing once. Germline values: CDR1 SNHLY, CDR2 FYNNEI. The CDR3 spans 15 residues. Trimming removed 6 bases from V and 0 bases from J, with 11 bases in between. The specimen was CD4+ T cells from peripheral blood mononuclear cells, collected after pregnancy. The clonotype originates from a female donor with multiple sclerosis, enrolled in a pregnancy study. J is TRBJ2-2 and V is TRBV2; TRBD1 is a possible D gene (5 bases). Here the CDR3 reads CASRPDRSNTGELFF. Written as DNA, the CDR3 is TGTGCCAGCAGACCAGACAGATCGAACACCGGGGAGCTGTTTTTT. Full variable domain (rest looked up from reference TRBV2 and TRBJ2-2): EPEVTQTPSHQVTQMGQEVILRCVPISNHLYFYWYRQILGQKVEFLVSFYNNEISEKSEIFDDQFSVERPDGSNFTLKIRSTKLEDSAMYFCASRPDRSNTGELFFGEGSRLTVL.